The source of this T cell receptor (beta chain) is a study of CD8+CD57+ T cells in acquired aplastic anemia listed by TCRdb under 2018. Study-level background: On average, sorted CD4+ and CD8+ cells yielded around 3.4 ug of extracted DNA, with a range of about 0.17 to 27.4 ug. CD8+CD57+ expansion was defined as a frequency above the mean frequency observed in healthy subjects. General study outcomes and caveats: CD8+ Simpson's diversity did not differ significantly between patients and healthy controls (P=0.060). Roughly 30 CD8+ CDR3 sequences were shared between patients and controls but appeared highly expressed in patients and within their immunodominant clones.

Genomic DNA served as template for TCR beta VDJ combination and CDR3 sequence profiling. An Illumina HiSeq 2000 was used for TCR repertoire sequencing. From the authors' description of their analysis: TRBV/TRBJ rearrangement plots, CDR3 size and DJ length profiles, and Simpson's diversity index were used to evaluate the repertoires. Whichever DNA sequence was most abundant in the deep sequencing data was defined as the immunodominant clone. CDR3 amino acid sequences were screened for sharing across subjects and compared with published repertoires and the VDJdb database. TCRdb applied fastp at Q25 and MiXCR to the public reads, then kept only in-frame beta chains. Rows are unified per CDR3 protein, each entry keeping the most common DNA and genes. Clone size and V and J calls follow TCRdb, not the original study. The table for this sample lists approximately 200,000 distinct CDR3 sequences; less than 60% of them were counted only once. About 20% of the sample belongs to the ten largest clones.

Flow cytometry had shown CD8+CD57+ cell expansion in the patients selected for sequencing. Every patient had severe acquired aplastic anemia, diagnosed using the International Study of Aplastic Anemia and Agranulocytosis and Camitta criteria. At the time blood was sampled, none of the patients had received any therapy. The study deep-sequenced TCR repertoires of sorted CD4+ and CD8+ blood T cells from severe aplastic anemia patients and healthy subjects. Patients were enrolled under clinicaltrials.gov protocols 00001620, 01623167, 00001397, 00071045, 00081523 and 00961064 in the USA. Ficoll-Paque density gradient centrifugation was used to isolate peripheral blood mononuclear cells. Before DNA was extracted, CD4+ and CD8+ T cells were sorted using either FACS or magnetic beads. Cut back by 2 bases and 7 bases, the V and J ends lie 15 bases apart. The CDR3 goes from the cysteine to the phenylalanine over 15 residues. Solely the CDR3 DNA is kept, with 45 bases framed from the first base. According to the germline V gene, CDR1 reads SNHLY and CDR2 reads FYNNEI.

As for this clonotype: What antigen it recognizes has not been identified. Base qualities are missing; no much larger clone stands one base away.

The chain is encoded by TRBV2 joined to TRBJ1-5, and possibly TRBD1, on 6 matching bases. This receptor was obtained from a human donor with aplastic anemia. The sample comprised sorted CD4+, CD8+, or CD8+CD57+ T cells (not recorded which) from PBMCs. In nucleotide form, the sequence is TGTGCCAGCAGTGAAAGAACAGGGCAATGGCAGCCCCAGCATTTT. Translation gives CASSERTGQWQPQHF.